Sequencing of this T cell receptor beta chain was carried out in a study of post-analysis software for immune sequencing data. The TCR beta cDNA libraries carried unique molecular identifiers. MiXCR was run by TCRdb on the PCR reads, yielding one entry per CDR3 protein. Of around 440,000 distinct CDR3 sequences in the sample, under 55% are singletons; the top ten hold about 12%. General study results and limits: In patients, TRBV5-6, TRBV5-1 and TRBV20-1 belonged to four or five TRBV segments found more frequently than in controls.

Germline V gene sequence: CDR1 WSHSY, CDR2 SAAADI. Trimming removed 4 bases from V and 4 bases from J, with 10 bases in between. This CDR3 contains 13 residues. This clonotype turned up a few times. The antigen is undetermined. The sample was blood. The source is a girl aged 5-17 years with multiple sclerosis. This chain connects TRBV10-2 to TRBJ1-2; D gene uncertain. The DNA of the CDR3 is TGCGCCAGCAGTGGTTTATTTTTCTATGGCTACACCTTC. Protein: CASSGLFFYGYTF.